A single sample is the source of the 14 T cell receptor beta chains below, sequenced in a study of beta chain features in type 1 diabetes. The sequenced template was cDNA made from the entire isolated RNA. Method: immunoSEQ multiplex PCR; TCRdb's copy keeps in-frame clones and lacks some. This table has around 430,000 clones, around 28% appearing once. The sample comprised naive CD4+ T cells from blood. The receptors were sampled from a man younger than 35 in good health.

This chain links TRBV6-1 with TRBJ2-1; either TRBD1 or TRBD2 may supply D (5 bases each). The ends were cut back, 7 bases at V and 3 bases at J, with 13 bases in the middle. Germline-derived CDR1 and CDR2 are MNHNS and SASEGT. The length of the CDR3 is 14 residues. The DNA for the CDR3 is TGTGCCAGCATCTATATGGGGGACTACAATGAGCAGTTCTTC. This gives the protein CASIYMGDYNEQFF.

The gene calls are TRBV29-1 and TRBJ2-2; perhaps TRBD2 as D (8 bases). V was clipped by 7 bases and J by 2 bases, with 20 bases between them. The length of the CDR3 is 16 residues. Looked up from germline, CDR1 is SQVTM and CDR2 is ANQGSEA. The CDR3 DNA follows: TGCAGCGCCCAGGGGGAGCGGGAGATAAACACCGGGGAGCTGTTTTTT. It translates to CSAQGEREINTGELFF.

The chain joins TRBV29-1 to TRBJ2-1; 9 nucleotides line up with TRBD2. CDR1 and CDR2 (germline): SQVTM, ANQGSEA. There are 15 residues in the CDR3. The CDR3 loop reads CRAQKAGGWGTEQFF. As DNA, the CDR3 is TGCAGGGCCCAGAAGGCGGGAGGGTGGGGGACGGAGCAGTTCTTC.

This clone was counted only a few times. The chain joins TRBV29-1 to TRBJ1-1; a weak D match, TRBD1 (6 bases). CDR1 is SQVTM and CDR2 is ANQGSEA in the germline V gene. The CDR3 is 13 amino acids. Deletions cut 4 bases from V and 4 bases from J, with 13 bases between. CDR3 region: CSVGEGGGTEAFF. CDR3 coding DNA: TGCAGCGTTGGGGAAGGAGGGGGCACTGAAGCTTTCTTT.

This clone was seen a handful of times. Compared with germline, one end of the junction differs, possibly owing to a read error. The chain employs TRBV2 and TRBJ2-7; D not certain. CDR1 is SNHLY and CDR2 is FYNNEI in the germline V gene. The CDR3 loop spans 12 amino acids. The CDR3 DNA reads TGTGCCAGCAGTGTATGGGAAACTGAAGGTGTATTC. Amino acid sequence: CASSVWETEGVF.

The chain combines TRBV29-1 with TRBJ2-1, with TRBD2 matching over 8 bases. J lost 8 bases, V lost 6 bases, and 12 bases had no gene match. The germline gives CDR1 SQVTM, CDR2 ANQGSEA. The CDR3 has 14 amino acids. The CDR3 DNA reads as TGCAGCGTCGGAGGGACTAGTTATTGGGATGAGCAGTTCTTC. Translation: CSVGGTSYWDEQFF.

This clone was counted a few times. The chain combines TRBV28 with TRBJ2-5; no definite D call. V lost 7 bases, J lost 4 bases, and 10 bases lay in between. The CDR3 loop spans 12 amino acids. CDR1 and CDR2 from the germline V gene are MDHEN and SYDVKM. CDR3 sequence: CASTPSRETQYF. In nucleotides, the CDR3 is TGTGCCAGCACCCCTTCTCGAGAGACCCAGTACTTC.

The table lists this clone with a few counts. The chain joins TRBV27 to TRBJ2-3; no clear D gene. The CDR3 runs to 13 residues. V was shortened by 2 bases and J by 1 base, with 4 bases between the two germline ends. Germline CDR1 reads MNHEY; CDR2 reads SMNVEV (reference sequence). The CDR3 sequence: CASSLPRTDTQYF. The CDR3 nucleotides read TGTGCCAGCAGTTTACCCCGCACAGATACGCAGTATTTT.

In its sample, this clone was seen a few times. V gene TRBV10-3 combines with J gene TRBJ2-3, with D uncertain. The CDR3 has 12 residues. Trimming removed 4 bases from V and 6 bases from J, with 8 bases in between. The germline V gene encodes CDR1 ENHRY and CDR2 SYGVKD. The CDR3 DNA reads TGTGCCATCAGTGGCAGTTTGGATACGCAGTATTTT. Encoded protein: CAISGSLDTQYF.

This clone was seen only a few times. The gene calls are TRBV19 and TRBJ2-5, with D possibly TRBD2 on 5 matching bases. V lost 6 bases to trimming and J lost 5 bases, with 13 bases between them. Germline CDR1 and CDR2: LNHDA and SQIVND (reference sequence). The CDR3 extends over 13 amino acids. This CDR3 reads CASSFGVRETQYF. The CDR3, as DNA: TGTGCCAGTAGCTTCGGGGTCCGGGAGACCCAGTACTTC.

The chain recombines TRBV7-2 with TRBJ1-5; no clear D gene. V was shortened by 5 bases and J by 4 bases, with 6 bases between the two germline ends. Looked up from germline, CDR1 is SGHTA and CDR2 is FQGNSA. The CDR3 runs 12 residues. The CDR3: CASSGKNQPQHF. As DNA, the CDR3 is TGTGCCAGCAGCGGAAAGAATCAGCCCCAGCATTTT.

J is TRBJ2-7 and V is TRBV7-9; D gene unclear. This CDR3 has 14 residues. Per germline, CDR1 SEHNR and CDR2 FQNEAQ (reference sequence). The V gene lost 5 bases and the J gene lost 7 bases, with 18 bases spanning the gap. The CDR3 protein is CASSQRAPEAEQYF. CDR3 coding DNA: TGTGCCAGCAGCCAACGGGCCCCAGAAGCGGAGCAGTACTTC.

This clone was seen just once. The chain carries TRBV30 and TRBJ1-2, with D tentatively TRBD1 (6 bases). Trimming left V 1 base short and J 8 bases short, with 8 bases between. CDR3 length: 11 amino acids. Germline V lookup: CDR1 GTSNPN, CDR2 SVGIG (reference sequence). This chain's CDR3 is CAWSAGVGYTF. For the CDR3, the DNA is TGTGCCTGGAGTGCAGGGGTAGGCTACACCTTC.

A few counts support this clone. Additional DNA sequences in this sample encode the identical CDR3. CDR3 bases: TGTGCCAGCAGCTTAGCGGGCAGCCCCTACAATGAGCAGTTCTTC. This sequence encodes CASSLAGSPYNEQFF. The chain links TRBV7-2 to TRBJ2-1; unclear D gene. Trimming pared 0 bases from V and 2 bases from J, leaving 8 bases between. The germline V gene encodes CDR1 SGHTA and CDR2 FQGNSA. The CDR3 extends over 15 amino acids.